This T cell receptor (beta chain) appears in the sequencing data of a study of human T cells and chemical hapten exposure. Time point reported: patch test 2, 6 weeks after DPC sensitization. Treatment specified: therapeutic diphenylcyclopropenone sensitization with weekly scalp DPC. The table lists this clonotype with a few counts. The germline CDR1 and CDR2 sequences are LNHDA and SQIVND (reference sequence). Deletions cut 6 bases from V and 0 bases from J, with 12 bases between. This CDR3 is built from 15 residues. TCRdb analysed the RACE reads with MiXCR anew, one entry per CDR3 protein. Among over 100,000 distinct CDR3 sequences, roughly a tenth were seen once, and the ten largest hold over 3%.

The sequence derives from a woman aged 40 to 50 with alopecia areata. Some clones in this sample may be carry-over from other donors' samples. Material: whole blood, obtained in connection with sensitization to the hapten diphenylcyclopropenone (DPC). The rearrangement joins TRBV19 to TRBJ1-5; maybe TRBD1 (6 bases). The CDR3 bases are TGTGCCAGTAGGCCCGGACAGTCTAGCAATCAGCCCCAGCATTTT. Protein: CASRPGQSSNQPQHF.